This T cell receptor beta chain appears in the sequencing data of a study of T-cell reconstitution after alpha-beta-depleted transplantation in children. This clonotype was counted between two and nine times. As it was prepared, the TCRbeta library received unique molecular identifiers. TCRdb re-called the PCR reads with MiXCR, one entry per CDR3 protein. The sample has just over 350,000 distinct CDR3 sequences, 13% seen once. The CDR3 is 13 amino acids. Germline CDR1 reads GTSNPN; CDR2 reads SVGIG (reference sequence). Trimming stripped 4 bases from V and 4 bases from J, with 13 bases between. The source material was PBMCs, sampled from the stem cell graft. The chain has TRBV30 and TRBJ1-1; D gene unclear. The origin of this receptor is a human donor who donated a stem cell graft to a child with Fanconi anemia. The CDR3 loop is CAWNWVSGTEAFF. The CDR3 bases are TGTGCCTGGAACTGGGTATCTGGCACTGAAGCTTTCTTT. Looking up the rest from reference TRBV30 and TRBJ1-1 gives the full variable domain: SQTIHQWPATLVQPVGSPLSLECTVEGTSNPNLYWYRQAAGRGLQLLFYSVGIGQISSEVPQNLSASRPQDRQFILSSKKLLLSDSGFYLCAWNWVSGTEAFFGQGTRLTVV.